The following is a T cell receptor beta chain sequence with its context. The sample originates from a study of shared clonotypes between healthy human individuals. For the study at large: The cohort comprised a couple of women and a few men. Their ages spanned 18 to 49 years.

The quantity of DNA used in unsorted PBMC replicate PCRs was roughly 320 ng, corresponding to tens of thousands of T cell genomes. As handled by the study authors: Filtering differed since immunoSEQ provided only junctions, with no quality scores. The method was immunoSEQ multiplex PCR; TCRdb's version includes in-frame clones alone and lacks a portion of them. That table furnishes V, J and clone size, whereas the DNA furnished D and trimming. The data hold about half a million clones, with more than 75% observed a single time. In unsorted samples, genomic DNA was obtained using 100 million or so PBMCs. CDR3 length: 13 amino acids. CDR1 and CDR2 (germline): MNHNS, SASEGT. V lost 5 bases to trimming and J lost 4 bases, with 6 bases between them.

The chain joins TRBV6-1 to TRBJ2-6; D remains ambiguous. The TCR originated in a woman between 35 and 50 years old in good health. Some clones in this sample may be carry-over from other donors' samples. Sequenced material: PBMCs. CDR3 residues: CASSLGGANVLTF. CDR3 DNA sequence: TGTGCCAGCAGTTTAGGCGGGGCCAACGTCCTGACTTTC.